The 30 T cell receptor beta chains given below trace back to one sample, sequenced in a study of T cells after posttransplantation cyclophosphamide. A marrow graft followed busulfan-fludarabine conditioning, with cyclophosphamide on days +3 and +4. Libraries were prepared by immunoSEQ multiplex PCR; TCRdb keeps only in-frame clonotypes and omits some of them. Here the sample spans over 10,000 clones, about 2% being singletons. Sequenced material: PBMCs, taken after allogeneic stem cell transplant with posttransplant cyclophosphamide. Source of these receptors: a young adult male patient who received an allogeneic stem cell transplant from a related donor, was CMV-positive, and had no GVHD. Some of the T cells may derive from the graft donor.

This rearrangement joins TRBV29-1 to TRBJ2-7, with TRBD1 matching 8 bases. This CDR3 has 13 amino acids. The germline V gene has CDR1 SQVTM and CDR2 ANQGSEA. Unmatched junction bases numbered 3, after V lost 2 bases and J lost 3 bases. CDR3 DNA: TGCAGCGTTGAATCCGACAGGGGCTACGAGCAGTACTTC. Its translation: CSVESDRGYEQYF.

This clone has just a few counts. The chain recombines TRBV29-1 with TRBJ2-7; TRBD1 aligns across 9 bases. V lost 4 bases, J lost 2 bases, and 6 bases stayed unmatched. Per the germline V gene, CDR1 is SQVTM and CDR2 is ANQGSEA. The CDR3 has 14 residues. This CDR3 is CSVGDRVEPYEQYF. The CDR3 DNA reads TGCAGCGTTGGGGACAGGGTGGAACCCTACGAGCAGTACTTC.

This clone was observed a few times. The V call is TRBV5-1, the J call TRBJ2-1; D call uncertain. This CDR3 spans 13 amino acids. The germline V and J ends were trimmed by 5 bases and 6 bases, with 12 bases remaining between them. Germline CDR1 SGHRS, CDR2 YFSETQ. As DNA, the CDR3 is TGCGCCAGCAGACCCACCCTAGTCAATGAGCAGTTCTTC. This encodes CASRPTLVNEQFF.

This clone was counted a few times. The gene calls are TRBV4-1 and TRBJ1-1; D may be TRBD1 (5 bases). Trimming shortened V by 2 bases and J by 8 bases, and 12 bases separated the two germline ends. Germline V gene sequence: CDR1 MGHRA, CDR2 YSYEKL. The length of the CDR3 is 13 residues. CDR3 amino acids: CASSQTLTEEAFF. As DNA, the CDR3 is TGCGCCAGCAGCCAAACCTTGACAGAAGAAGCTTTCTTT.

This chain uses TRBV6-1 with TRBJ1-2; D remains unclear. The V end was cut by 7 bases, the J end by 5 bases, with 11 bases between. Germline V gene lookup returns CDR1 MNHNS and CDR2 SASEGT. The CDR3 sequence is 12 residues long. Here the CDR3 DNA reads TGTGCCAGCACCGTCGACGGGTATGGCTACACCTTC. Its protein is CASTVDGYGYTF.

Sample share makes this clone hyperexpanded. The gene calls are TRBV19 and TRBJ2-2; D may be TRBD2 (6 bases). The V end was cut by 11 bases, the J end by 7 bases, with 14 bases between. The CDR3 consists of 12 residues. Germline V gives CDR1 LNHDA, CDR2 SQIVND (reference sequence). The CDR3 sequence is CAGGGGHGELFF. CDR3 bases: TGTGCCGGGGGAGGTGGCCACGGGGAGCTGTTTTTT.

The V gene is TRBV2, the J gene TRBJ2-7, with 9 bases that match TRBD2. This CDR3 is 12 amino acids long. V dropped 11 bases and J dropped 2; count of bases not matched to a gene: 4. The germline V gene encodes CDR1 SNHLY and CDR2 FYNNEI. This CDR3 is CAQRGEAYEQYF. The DNA of the CDR3 is TGTGCCCAGCGGGGGGAGGCCTACGAGCAGTACTTC. Complete variable domain (other parts from reference TRBV2 and TRBJ2-7): EPEVTQTPSHQVTQMGQEVILRCVPISNHLYFYWYRQILGQKVEFLVSFYNNEISEKSEIFDDQFSVERPDGSNFTLKIRSTKLEDSAMYFCAQRGEAYEQYFGPGTRLTVT.

V usage is TRBV28 and J usage is TRBJ1-2, with D uncertain. The CDR3 is 16 residues long. CDR1 and CDR2 from the germline V gene are MDHEN and SYDVKM. Trimming cost V 3 bases and J 0 bases, with 14 bases left between them. The CDR3 DNA reads as TGTGCCAGCAGTTTTTCTTTCACCGAGGCTAACTATGGCTACACCTTC. It specifies CASSFSFTEANYGYTF.

As regards this clone: At one of its ends the junction is not consistent with the germline gene, which may arise from a read error. The rearrangement joins TRBV4-1 to TRBJ2-5, with 14 bases aligning to TRBD2. CDR1 is MGHRA and CDR2 is YSYEKL in the germline V gene. The CDR3 totals 16 residues. CDR3 amino acids: CASSTGTSGRRETQYF. For the CDR3, the DNA is TGTGCCAGCAGCACCGGGACTAGCGGGAGACGGGAGACCCAGTACTTC.

Only a few counts were recorded for this clone. V gene TRBV5-4 combines with J gene TRBJ2-1; 12 bases are shared with TRBD2. The CDR3 sequence is 17 residues long. CDR1 and CDR2 from the germline V gene are SGHNT and YYREEE (reference sequence). The J segment lost 8 bases and the V segment lost 4 bases, leaving 13 bases of the junction unmatched. The CDR3 sequence: CASSQTSGSIILYEQFF. As DNA, the CDR3 is TGTGCCAGCAGCCAGACTAGCGGGAGTATAATTTTGTATGAGCAGTTCTTC.

This clone was seen more than once but under ten times. The chain is built from TRBV7-9 and TRBJ1-1, with D maybe TRBD1 (5 bases). The CDR3 extends over 14 amino acids. Germline loops: CDR1 SEHNR, CDR2 FQNEAQ (reference sequence). Trimming left V 5 bases short and J 4 bases short, with 14 bases between. CDR3 coding DNA: TGTGCCAGCAGCCAAAGCGGGGCAGGCACTGAAGCTTTCTTT. Protein sequence: CASSQSGAGTEAFF.

This clone was found a few times. V is TRBV5-8 and J is TRBJ1-4, with TRBD1 as a possible D gene (6 bases). The germline CDR1 and CDR2 sequences are SGHTS and YDEGEE. The CDR3 spans 15 residues. V was shortened by 7 bases and J by 0 bases, with 13 bases between the two germline ends. The CDR3 bases are TGTGCCAGCGGTTACCGGACAGCAACTAATGAAAAACTGTTTTTT. This sequence encodes CASGYRTATNEKLFF.

V usage is TRBV28 and J usage is TRBJ2-3; unclear D gene. In germline, CDR1 is MDHEN, CDR2 SYDVKM. The CDR3 is 13 residues long. The V and J ends lost 3 bases and 6 bases respectively, with 10 bases between them. DNA of the CDR3: TGTGCCAGCAGTTTCGGGTTTCGGGATACGCAGTATTTT. Encoded protein: CASSFGFRDTQYF.

This clone was observed a few times. V usage is TRBV6-5 and J usage is TRBJ1-2; TRBD1 matches 9 bases. With V trimmed by 5 bases and J by 7 bases, 8 bases remained unmatched. The CDR3 consists of 14 residues. Looked up from germline, CDR1 is MNHEY and CDR2 is SVGAGI. The CDR3 bases are TGTGCCAGCAGTCGTCAAACAGGGGGCTTTGGCTACACCTTC. This gives the protein CASSRQTGGFGYTF.

This clone was counted between two and nine times. The J gene is TRBJ2-2, the V gene TRBV7-9; 8 bases fit TRBD2. The CDR3 is made up of 16 amino acids. The germline gives CDR1 SEHNR, CDR2 FQNEAQ (reference sequence). Unmatched junction bases numbered 10, after V lost 3 bases and J lost 7 bases. The CDR3 reads CASSFGGGGPGGELFF. CDR3 nucleotides: TGTGCCAGCAGCTTCGGTGGCGGGGGGCCCGGCGGGGAGCTGTTTTTT.

This clone came up a few times. The genes are TRBV9 and TRBJ1-6; D gene ambiguous. The CDR3 has 15 amino acids. Germline CDR1 and CDR2: SGDLS and YYNGEE. Trimming removed 4 bases at V and 5 bases at J, with 13 bases between. The CDR3 DNA follows: TGTGCCAGCAGCACGGGAGGCCTACATAATTCACCCCTCCACTTT. It encodes CASSTGGLHNSPLHF.

The chain carries TRBV19 and TRBJ2-3; D is possibly TRBD2 (6 bases). The CDR3 is 13 residues long. Deletions cut 4 bases from V and 5 bases from J, with 10 bases between. Germline values: CDR1 LNHDA, CDR2 SQIVND (reference sequence). Here the CDR3 reads CASSTLRGDTQYF. CDR3 coding DNA: TGTGCCAGTAGTACCCTGCGGGGAGATACGCAGTATTTT.

This clone was counted between two and nine times. This sequence joins TRBV9 and TRBJ2-2; no reliable D call. The V gene lost 5 bases and the J gene lost 4 bases, with 9 bases spanning the gap. Germline V CDR1 and CDR2: SGDLS, YYNGEE. This CDR3 has 13 residues. The CDR3 reads CASSELLTGELFF. Written as DNA, the CDR3 is TGTGCCAGCAGTGAACTCCTCACCGGGGAGCTGTTTTTT.

This clone was picked up a small number of times. This sequence joins TRBV9 and TRBJ1-2; 9 nucleotides align to TRBD1. Per the germline V gene, CDR1 is SGDLS and CDR2 is YYNGEE. The CDR3 has 15 residues. The V and J ends lost 3 bases and 8 bases, in that order; junction bases with no gene match: 11. Here the CDR3 reads CASSAGTGRHIGYTF. In DNA form, the CDR3 reads TGTGCCAGCAGCGCCGGGACAGGGCGTCATATCGGCTACACCTTC. The variable domain in full, with the rest retrieved from reference TRBV9 and TRBJ1-2, is DSGVTQTPKHLITATGQRVTLRCSPRSGDLSVYWYQQSLDQGLQFLIQYYNGEERAKGNILERFSAQQFPDLHSELNLSSLELGDSALYFCASSAGTGRHIGYTFGSGTRLTVV.

This chain links TRBV27 with TRBJ2-7, with 7 bases aligning to TRBD2. J was trimmed by 0 bases and V by 6 bases; bases with no gene match: 2. CDR1 and CDR2 from the germline V gene are MNHEY and SMNVEV (reference sequence). The CDR3 covers 13 residues. CDR3 coding DNA: TGTGCCAGCAGGATAGCGGGCTCCTACGAGCAGTACTTC. Translating gives CASRIAGSYEQYF.

The chain joins TRBV20-1 to TRBJ2-7, with D tentatively TRBD2 (6 bases). Germline V gene data show CDR1 as DFQATT and CDR2 as SNEGSKA (reference sequence). Trimming stripped 3 bases from V and 9 bases from J, with 12 bases between. This CDR3 has 11 residues. Here the CDR3 reads CSASDRETQYF. DNA of the CDR3: TGCAGTGCTAGTGACCGGGAGACGCAGTACTTC.

This clone has more than one count but fewer than ten. The gene calls are TRBV6-4 and TRBJ2-4; 7 bases align to TRBD1. Trimming took 6 bases from V and 5 from J; bases not matched to a gene: 1. The CDR3 extends over 12 amino acids. The germline V gene has CDR1 MRHNA and CDR2 SNTAGT. CDR3 bases: TGTGCCAGCAGGCAGGGGGAAAACATTCAGTACTTC. Translating gives CASRQGENIQYF.

Only a few counts were recorded for this clone. V usage is TRBV27 and J usage is TRBJ2-3; 11 bases match TRBD2. The junction had 7 bases not matched to a gene; V was cut back by 8 bases and J by 6 bases. The CDR3 runs 14 residues. Germline CDR1 and CDR2: MNHEY and SMNVEV (reference sequence). The CDR3 sequence: CASSPSGRIDTQYF. CDR3 DNA sequence: TGTGCCAGCTCACCTAGCGGGAGGATTGATACGCAGTATTTT.

This clone was seen a handful of times. This rearrangement joins TRBV19 to TRBJ2-7; D remains ambiguous. This CDR3 has 14 amino acids. Trimming pared 2 bases from V and 4 bases from J, leaving 12 bases between. Germline CDR1 reads LNHDA; CDR2 reads SQIVND (reference sequence). The CDR3 region is CASSIQAGRYEQYF. The CDR3 coding sequence is TGTGCCAGTAGTATACAGGCAGGCCGATACGAGCAGTACTTC.

This clone appeared a few times. This chain joins TRBV5-1 and TRBJ2-7, with 7 positions matching TRBD1. The V segment lost 2 bases and the J segment 3 bases; nucleotides outside the gene matches: 5. Germline CDR1 reads SGHRS; CDR2 reads YFSETQ. This CDR3 is built from 14 residues. In nucleotides, the CDR3 is TGCGCCAGCAGCTTCTGGGACAGCCGCTACGAGCAGTACTTC. It codes for CASSFWDSRYEQYF.

The rearrangement uses TRBV11-2 and TRBJ2-3, with D perhaps TRBD2 (5 bases). Trimming cost V 0 bases and J 1 base, with 5 bases left between them. This CDR3 has 14 amino acids. Germline CDR1 reads SGHAT; CDR2 reads FQNNGV. The CDR3: CASSLEEGTDTQYF. For the CDR3, the DNA is TGTGCCAGCAGCTTAGAGGAGGGCACAGATACGCAGTATTTT.

With regard to this clone: A read error may account for a junction end that differs from germline. The chain combines TRBV7-2 with TRBJ2-7, with TRBD2 matching 9 bases. The germline V gene has CDR1 SGHTA and CDR2 FQGNSA. CDR3 length equals 13 residues. The CDR3 nucleotides read TGTGCCAGCAGCTTAATGGTAGGGACTAGCCCCGACTTC. It translates to CASSLMVGTSPDF.

CDR3 coding DNA: TGCGCCAGCAGCCATAACGGGTGGGATTCACCCCTCCACTTT. Its protein product is CASSHNGWDSPLHF. The chain couples TRBV5-1 to TRBJ1-6; D is undetermined. Germline assignment: CDR1 SGHRS and CDR2 YFSETQ. Between the trimmed V and J ends, which lost 4 bases and 8 bases, there was a span of 13 bases. The length of the CDR3 is 14 residues.

The V call is TRBV29-1, the J call TRBJ2-7; D remains ambiguous. The V and J ends lost 5 bases and 6 bases respectively, with 17 bases between them. The CDR3 is made up of 13 amino acids. Germline CDR1 SQVTM, CDR2 ANQGSEA. This CDR3 reads CSVYLLPESEQYF. DNA of the CDR3: TGCAGCGTTTACTTGCTCCCTGAGAGCGAGCAGTACTTC.

This clone is judged medium-sized. The chain carries TRBV5-6 and TRBJ1-5, with 7 bases lining up with TRBD1. Per the germline V gene, CDR1 is SGHDT and CDR2 is YYEEEE. CDR3 length: 16 residues. Trimming at V came to 1 base and at J to 3 bases, leaving 7 bases not matched to a gene. CDR3 loop: CASSLRRQGNNQPQHF. CDR3 nucleotide sequence: TGTGCCAGCAGCTTGAGAAGACAGGGAAACAATCAGCCCCAGCATTTT.